The 29 T cell receptor beta chains in this list originate from one sample, sequenced in a study of T cell clonotyping in hematopoietic cell transplantation. Time point noted: recipient sample about 28 days before transplant, after cytoreduction. The table came from immunoSEQ multiplex PCR; TCRdb's copy has only in-frame clones and leaves some out. The sample comprises over 10,000 clones, approximately 80% of which are singletons, and approximately 17% rests with the top ten. The input for sequencing was peripheral blood mononuclear cells, taken before stem cell transplant. The receptors originated from a man in his fifties or sixties with acute myeloid leukemia. Some clones in this sample may be carry-over from other donors' samples.

This sequence joins TRBV6-6 and TRBJ1-2; no definite D call. CDR1 and CDR2 (germline): MNHNY, SVGAGI (reference sequence). V dropped 3 bases and J dropped 0 bases, with 14 bases sitting between them. The CDR3 length is 16 residues. The CDR3 DNA follows: TGTGCCAGCAGTTATTCCGACCTAAAAGCTAACTATGGCTACACCTTC. The encoded protein is CASSYSDLKANYGYTF.

This sequence joins TRBV5-1 and TRBJ1-2; no definite D call. The germline V and J ends were trimmed by 3 bases and 0 bases, with 12 bases remaining between them. The CDR3 contains 15 residues. CDR1 and CDR2 (germline): SGHRS, YFSETQ. DNA of the CDR3: TGCGCCAGCAGCTCCGACGGCGTATCTAACTATGGCTACACCTTC. Protein sequence: CASSSDGVSNYGYTF.

This clone was seen only a few times. The chain has TRBV11-2 and TRBJ1-2; D might be TRBD1 (5 bases). V lost 5 bases and J 13 bases, leaving 17 bases between the germline ends. This CDR3 spans 12 amino acids. The germline V gene has CDR1 SGHAT and CDR2 FQNNGV. The CDR3 coding sequence is TGTGCCAGCAGCCACGGGACTCCGGATCCCACCTTC. This sequence encodes CASSHGTPDPTF.

V and J are TRBV19 and TRBJ2-1, with D uncertain. Germline CDR1 and CDR2: LNHDA and SQIVND (reference sequence). V lost 6 bases to trimming and J lost 3 bases, with 12 bases between them. This CDR3 region has 14 residues. The CDR3 loop is CASRAGSVYNEQFF. CDR3 in DNA: TGTGCCAGTAGGGCTGGGTCGGTCTACAATGAGCAGTTCTTC.

V usage is TRBV2 and J usage is TRBJ2-7, with 11 bases lining up with TRBD2. CDR1 is SNHLY and CDR2 is FYNNEI in the germline V gene. The CDR3 has 15 amino acids. V was pared by 4 bases and J by 2 bases, with 4 bases of the junction left unmatched. Written as DNA, the CDR3 is TGTGCCAGCAGTGTGACTAGCGGGAACGCCTACGAGCAGTACTTC. It specifies CASSVTSGNAYEQYF. The variable domain in full, with the rest retrieved from reference TRBV2 and TRBJ2-7, is EPEVTQTPSHQVTQMGQEVILRCVPISNHLYFYWYRQILGQKVEFLVSFYNNEISEKSEIFDDQFSVERPDGSNFTLKIRSTKLEDSAMYFCASSVTSGNAYEQYFGPGTRLTVT.

This chain uses TRBV5-8 with TRBJ2-3; D not certain. Deletions cut 0 bases from V and 0 bases from J, with 5 bases between. Germline V gives CDR1 SGHTS, CDR2 YDEGEE. The CDR3 is made up of 14 amino acids. The CDR3 region has the DNA TGTGCCAGCAGCTTGGTGGGGAGCACAGATACGCAGTATTTT. It encodes CASSLVGSTDTQYF.

The genes are TRBV27 and TRBJ2-3; D perhaps matches TRBD2 (6 bases). Trimming cost V 2 bases and J 13 bases, with 16 bases left between them. The CDR3 spans 13 residues. Germline V gives CDR1 MNHEY, CDR2 SMNVEV (reference sequence). CDR3 in DNA: TGTGCCAGCAGTTTAAGGCCCGGATTAGCGGAGTATTTT. Protein: CASSLRPGLAEYF.

This chain links TRBV6-4 with TRBJ1-5, with TRBD1 as a possible D gene (6 bases). The germline CDR1 and CDR2 sequences are MRHNA and SNTAGT. The germline V and J ends were trimmed by 3 bases and 2 bases, with 11 bases remaining between them. The length of the CDR3 is 15 residues. The CDR3 bases are TGTGCCAGCAGTGAAGGGTCAGGGGGCAATCAGCCCCAGCATTTT. Its translation: CASSEGSGGNQPQHF.

The chain uses TRBV14 and TRBJ1-1; the D gene is possibly TRBD1 (5 bases). The germline CDR1 and CDR2 sequences are SGHDN and FVKESK. V was cut by 4 bases and J by 1 base, with 7 bases left in between. The CDR3 runs to 13 residues. The CDR3 coding sequence is TGTGCCAGCAGCCGGGGGTCGAACACTGAAGCTTTCTTT. This codes for CASSRGSNTEAFF.

The CDR3 spells CASSIGAGIYNEQFF. For the CDR3, the DNA is TGTGCCAGTAGTATAGGAGCGGGGATTTACAATGAGCAGTTCTTC. This chain links TRBV19 with TRBJ2-1; 7 bases align to TRBD2. CDR3 length equals 15 residues. The germline CDR1 and CDR2 sequences are LNHDA and SQIVND (reference sequence). V shed 1 base, J shed 4 bases, and the junction held 4 bases outside the gene matches.

This sequence joins TRBV5-1 and TRBJ1-5; TRBD1 is a possible D gene (5 bases). The V and J ends lost 0 bases and 4 bases respectively, with 11 bases between them. The CDR3 has 15 residues. Looked up from germline, CDR1 is SGHRS and CDR2 is YFSETQ. CDR3 amino acids: CASSLGDGGNQPQHF. The CDR3 region has the DNA TGCGCCAGCAGCTTGGGAGATGGGGGGAATCAGCCCCAGCATTTT.

The chain recombines TRBV7-9 with TRBJ1-4; D gene ambiguous. Per germline, CDR1 SEHNR and CDR2 FQNEAQ (reference sequence). V shed 1 base and J shed 8 bases, with 14 bases lying between them. The CDR3 spans 15 residues. Here the CDR3 DNA reads TGTGCCAGCAGCTTAGATCCGCAATCACGGGAAAAACTGTTTTTT. Translated, it gives CASSLDPQSREKLFF.

The chain links TRBV6-5 to TRBJ2-3; D gene unclear. The V end lost 4 bases, the J end lost 5 bases, and 10 bases lay between the germline ends. The CDR3 sequence is 13 residues long. Germline lookup yields CDR1 MNHEY and CDR2 SVGAGI. CDR3 coding DNA: TGTGCCAGCAGTTCCCGGACGATAGATACGCAGTATTTT. Amino acid sequence: CASSSRTIDTQYF.

The CDR3 nucleotides read TGCGCCAGCAGCTTGGGTCCCGACAGGGCGGACTATGGCTACACCTTC. It specifies CASSLGPDRADYGYTF. The chain couples TRBV5-1 to TRBJ1-2, with 7 bases aligning to TRBD1. The CDR3 length is 16 residues. Per the germline V gene, CDR1 is SGHRS and CDR2 is YFSETQ. The V segment lost 0 bases and the J segment 3 bases; nucleotides outside the gene matches: 8. Full variable domain (outside the CDR3, taken from reference TRBV5-1 and TRBJ1-2): KAGVTQTPRYLIKTRGQQVTLSCSPISGHRSVSWYQQTPGQGLQFLFEYFSETQRNKGNFPGRFSGRQFSNSRSEMNVSTLELGDSALYLCASSLGPDRADYGYTFGSGTRLTVV.

V and J are TRBV27 and TRBJ2-3, with D possibly called TRBD1 or TRBD2 (5 bases each). Germline lookup yields CDR1 MNHEY and CDR2 SMNVEV (reference sequence). Trimming stripped 8 bases from V and 6 bases from J, with 15 bases between. This CDR3 region has 13 residues. In DNA, the CDR3 is TGTGCCAGCGCCCCCCGATGGGGGGATACGCAGTATTTT. Translated: CASAPRWGDTQYF.

In its sample, this clone was seen once. The chain joins TRBV29-1 to TRBJ1-1; D not resolved. Between the trimmed V and J ends, which lost 6 bases and 0 bases, there was a span of 2 bases. The CDR3 has 10 residues. The germline V gene has CDR1 SQVTM and CDR2 ANQGSEA. The CDR3 coding sequence is TGCAGCGTAATGAACACTGAAGCTTTCTTT. As protein: CSVMNTEAFF.

J is TRBJ2-7 and V is TRBV13, with TRBD1 identical over 7 bases. Germline values: CDR1 PRHDT, CDR2 FYEKMQ (reference sequence). The length of the CDR3 is 13 residues. J lost 2 bases, V lost 5 bases, and 3 bases had no gene match. CDR3 residues: CASSVDRAYEQYF. The CDR3 nucleotides read TGTGCCAGCAGCGTTGACAGGGCCTACGAGCAGTACTTC.

V and J are TRBV4-3 and TRBJ2-5, with no clear D. V was trimmed by 4 bases and J by 0 bases, leaving 9 bases between them. The CDR3 has 14 residues. Germline loops: CDR1 LGHNA, CDR2 YSLEER. The CDR3 here is CASSLDRNQETQYF. CDR3 sequence (DNA): TGCGCCAGCAGCCTCGACCGTAACCAAGAGACCCAGTACTTC.

The rearrangement uses TRBV4-1 and TRBJ1-1, with D perhaps TRBD1 (5 bases). V was cut by 3 bases and J by 11 bases, with 25 bases left in between. The CDR3 has 16 residues. Germline V gene sequence: CDR1 MGHRA, CDR2 YSYEKL. CDR3 nucleotide sequence: TGCGCCAGCAGCCAGGTTACCCTCATGGGGGTGGAGGCGGCTTTCTTT. It codes for CASSQVTLMGVEAAFF.

This clone is judged medium-sized. This chain links TRBV7-3 with TRBJ2-1; D uncertain. Trimming left V 4 bases short and J 5 bases short, with 6 bases between. CDR1 SGHTA and CDR2 FQGTGA come from the germline V gene. The CDR3 contains 12 residues. CDR3 DNA sequence: TGTGCCAGCAGCTACGGTAACAATGAGCAGTTCTTC. Translation: CASSYGNNEQFF.

The chain joins TRBV4-1 to TRBJ1-5; D gene ambiguous. Trimming removed 0 bases from V and 0 bases from J, with 15 bases in between. The V gene's germline CDR1 is MGHRA and CDR2 YSYEKL. CDR3 length equals 18 residues. The CDR3 here is CASSQDGPLEYSNQPQHF. CDR3 nucleotides: TGCGCCAGCAGCCAAGATGGCCCCTTAGAGTATAGCAATCAGCCCCAGCATTTT.

V is TRBV10-3 and J is TRBJ2-3; 9 positions match TRBD2. Germline loops: CDR1 ENHRY, CDR2 SYGVKD. CDR3 size: 15 residues. With V trimmed by 4 bases and J by 1 base, 3 bases remained unmatched. DNA for the CDR3: TGTGCCATCAGTGTACAGCGGGGGGGCACAGATACGCAGTATTTT. As protein: CAISVQRGGTDTQYF.

The J gene is TRBJ1-5, the V gene TRBV15; unclear D gene. Germline CDR1 and CDR2: LNHNV and YYDKDF (reference sequence). V dropped 0 bases and J dropped 3 bases, with 3 bases sitting between them. The CDR3 totals 13 residues. The CDR3 is CATSRDFNQPQHF. As DNA, the CDR3 is TGTGCCACCAGCAGAGATTTCAATCAGCCCCAGCATTTT.

The chain recombines TRBV11-2 with TRBJ1-2, with D uncertain. The germline V gene has CDR1 SGHAT and CDR2 FQNNGV. V was trimmed by 5 bases and J by 6 bases, leaving 16 bases between them. This CDR3 is 14 amino acids long. CDR3 in DNA: TGTGCCAGCAGCCCCTCGGGTCAGTACCATGGCTACACCTTC. Encoded protein: CASSPSGQYHGYTF.

The chain carries TRBV5-4 and TRBJ2-2; D gene uncertain. The germline gives CDR1 SGHNT, CDR2 YYREEE (reference sequence). This CDR3 region has 16 residues. Trimming pared 0 bases from V and 1 base from J, leaving 10 bases between. The CDR3 sequence is CASSLERSENTGELFF. The CDR3 DNA reads as TGTGCCAGCAGCTTGGAGAGGTCGGAGAACACCGGGGAGCTGTTTTTT.

The chain carries TRBV30 and TRBJ2-7, with D perhaps TRBD1 (5 bases). This CDR3 comprises 13 residues. CDR1 GTSNPN and CDR2 SVGIG come from the germline V gene (reference sequence). The CDR3 spells CAQAGLGSYEQYF. For the CDR3, the DNA is TGTGCTCAAGCAGGGCTGGGCTCCTACGAGCAGTACTTC.

The chain employs TRBV2 and TRBJ2-3; D is unresolved. The V gene lost 1 base and the J gene lost 1 base, with 9 bases spanning the gap. The germline V gene encodes CDR1 SNHLY and CDR2 FYNNEI. The CDR3 has 15 amino acids. The chain's CDR3 is CASSEGGTRTDTQYF. DNA of the CDR3: TGTGCCAGCAGTGAAGGGGGTACCCGCACAGATACGCAGTATTTT.

The chain couples TRBV7-2 to TRBJ1-1; TRBD1 matches 11 bases. This CDR3 has 15 amino acids. J gave up 4 bases and V 2 bases, and 3 bases lay outside the gene matches. Germline assignment: CDR1 SGHTA and CDR2 FQGNSA. CDR3 bases: TGTGCCAGCAGCTTACTGGACAGGGGGCGCACTGAAGCTTTCTTT. Its protein is CASSLLDRGRTEAFF.

This sequence joins TRBV9 and TRBJ2-7; TRBD1 matches 7 bases. J gave up 2 bases and V 4 bases, and 12 bases lay outside the gene matches. The germline gives CDR1 SGDLS, CDR2 YYNGEE. This CDR3 region has 16 residues. CDR3 amino acids: CASSLSSQGNPYEQYF. DNA of the CDR3: TGTGCCAGCAGCCTTAGTTCACAGGGGAACCCCTACGAGCAGTACTTC.